This T cell receptor (beta chain) was recorded in a study of blood T cell repertoires in COVID-19. Clones were sequenced by immunoSEQ multiplex PCR, and TCRdb holds only the in-frame ones, with some missing. The data contain roughly 60,000 clones, approximately 77% of them singletons. Germline CDR1 and CDR2: SGHNT and YYREEE (reference sequence). Trimming left V 4 bases short and J 6 bases short, with 9 bases between. The CDR3 loop spans 12 amino acids. Sequencing was done on a sample of peripheral blood. The clonotype was recovered from a woman in her sixties or seventies with COVID-19, enrolled during active disease. This rearrangement joins TRBV5-4 to TRBJ2-3, with D maybe TRBD2 (5 bases). CDR3 region: CASSEREDTQYF. The CDR3 DNA sequence: TGTGCCAGCAGCGAGAGGGAGGATACGCAGTATTTT. The full variable domain, rest sourced from reference TRBV5-4 and TRBJ2-3, is ETGVTQSPTHLIKTRGQQVTLRCSSQSGHNTVSWYQQALGQGPQFIFQYYREEENGRGNFPPRFSGLQFPNYSSELNVNALELDDSALYLCASSEREDTQYFGPGTRLTVL.